This T cell receptor (beta chain) was retrieved from a study of coeliac disease. The V end was cut by 0 bases, the J end by 3 bases, with 9 bases between. Per the germline V gene, CDR1 is SGHRS and CDR2 is YFSETQ. There are 14 residues in the CDR3. The table came from immunoSEQ multiplex PCR; TCRdb's copy has only in-frame clones and leaves some out. In the table there are roughly 4,800 clones, about 70% of which are singletons. Sample: lymphocytes from the gut lamina propria. This TCR came from a man aged 18 to 30 with celiac disease on a gluten-free diet. The genes are TRBV5-1 and TRBJ1-1; D is possibly TRBD1 (5 bases). CDR3 in amino acids: CASSLVQQDTEAFF. In nucleotides, the CDR3 is TGCGCCAGCAGCTTGGTTCAACAGGACACTGAAGCTTTCTTT. Based on the CDR3 plus reference TRBV5-1 and TRBJ1-1, the full variable domain is KAGVTQTPRYLIKTRGQQVTLSCSPISGHRSVSWYQQTPGQGLQFLFEYFSETQRNKGNFPGRFSGRQFSNSRSEMNVSTLELGDSALYLCASSLVQQDTEAFFGQGTRLTVV.